What follows is one T cell receptor beta chain and its context. Profiling relied on immunoSEQ multiplex PCR, and the TCRdb table lists in-frame clones only, not all of them. The sample has around 160,000 clones, 80% to 90% seen once. This sample was included in a study of blood T cell repertoires in COVID-19. Losses at the gene ends were 4 bases for V and 3 bases for J; bases not matched to a gene: 10. From germline, CDR1 is KGHSH and CDR2 LQKENI. The CDR3 extends over 16 amino acids. Patients of the Seattle cohort, enrolled during active infection, were followed longitudinally. The rearrangement links TRBV18 to TRBJ1-1, with TRBD1 identical over 8 bases. This TCR was recovered from a woman between 55 and 75 years old with COVID-19, enrolled during active disease. Sequenced material: peripheral blood. The CDR3 nucleotides are TGTGCCAGCTCACGACGACAGGGGATTGGAGACACTGAAGCTTTCTTT. Protein product: CASSRRQGIGDTEAFF.